The 18 T cell receptor beta chains reported below all come from one sample, sequenced in a study of blood T cell repertoires in COVID-19. Data came from immunoSEQ multiplex PCR; TCRdb stores just in-frame clones and leaves some out. The sample contains 200,000 to 250,000 clones, 75% to 90% of which appear only once. The sequencing input was peripheral blood. The source of these receptors is a man between 60 and 75 years old who had recovered from COVID-19.

The V and J genes are TRBV5-1 and TRBJ2-1; maybe TRBD1 (6 bases). Per germline, CDR1 SGHRS and CDR2 YFSETQ. The CDR3 is made up of 13 amino acids. Trimming removed 1 base at V and 9 bases at J, with 11 bases between. This chain's CDR3 is CASSLRVGGEQFF. CDR3 sequence (DNA): TGCGCCAGCAGCTTGCGCGTAGGGGGTGAGCAGTTCTTC.

The chain has TRBV30 and TRBJ1-1, with 7 nucleotides matching TRBD1. The germline V gene encodes CDR1 GTSNPN and CDR2 SVGIG (reference sequence). The V segment lost 0 bases and the J segment 9 bases; nucleotides outside the gene matches: 1. The CDR3 totals 11 residues. The CDR3 region is CAWSVRGQAFF. The DNA for the CDR3 is TGTGCCTGGAGTGTGAGGGGGCAAGCTTTCTTT.

In its sample, this clone was seen once. The chain is built from TRBV18 and TRBJ2-2; 8 bases map to TRBD2. The CDR3 is 18 amino acids. Germline CDR1 and CDR2: KGHSH and LQKENI. The V gene end was trimmed by 1 base and the J gene end by 6 bases; junction bases not matched to a gene: 13. The CDR3 nucleotides read TGTGCCAGCTCACCACGGCGCGCGGGGGGCGGCGAACCCGGGGAGCTGTTTTTT. Translation: CASSPRRAGGGEPGELFF.

The chain links TRBV18 to TRBJ1-6; D might be TRBD1 (6 bases). Trimming took off 2 bases at V and 9 bases at J, with 14 bases between the two ends. The V gene's germline CDR1 is KGHSH and CDR2 LQKENI. The CDR3 runs to 15 residues. As DNA, the CDR3 is TGTGCCAGCTCACCAGAACAGGGTAATGGTTCACCCCTCCACTTT. Translating it yields CASSPEQGNGSPLHF.

This clone was seen more than once but under ten times. The rearrangement links TRBV4-1 to TRBJ2-1, with 15 nucleotides matching TRBD2. This CDR3 has 17 amino acids. From germline, CDR1 is MGHRA and CDR2 YSYEKL. V was clipped by 4 bases and J by 7 bases; unmatched bases: 8. This chain's CDR3 is CASSRLGLAGGRNEQFF. For the CDR3, the DNA is TGCGCCAGCAGCCGTCTGGGACTAGCGGGAGGTAGGAATGAGCAGTTCTTC.

This chain links TRBV5-1 with TRBJ2-2, with TRBD1 matching 7 bases. The ends lost 2 bases at V and 1 base at J; junction bases unmatched: 2. This CDR3 has 15 amino acids. Germline V gene data show CDR1 as SGHRS and CDR2 as YFSETQ. The CDR3 region is CASSLRTGNTGELFF. DNA for the CDR3: TGCGCCAGCAGCTTACGGACAGGGAACACCGGGGAGCTGTTTTTT.

The CDR3, as DNA: TGTGCCAGCAGCTTGGCCGGGACAGTTAATGAAAAACTGTTTTTT. Translated, it gives CASSLAGTVNEKLFF. This sequence joins TRBV5-4 and TRBJ1-4; the match to TRBD1 covers 7 bases. The trim removed 0 bases at V and 4 bases at J, leaving 3 bases unmatched. Looked up from germline, CDR1 is SGHNT and CDR2 is YYREEE (reference sequence). The CDR3 consists of 15 residues. Full variable domain (rest looked up from reference TRBV5-4 and TRBJ1-4): ETGVTQSPTHLIKTRGQQVTLRCSSQSGHNTVSWYQQALGQGPQFIFQYYREEENGRGNFPPRFSGLQFPNYSSELNVNALELDDSALYLCASSLAGTVNEKLFFGSGTQLSVL.

The chain recombines TRBV6-5 with TRBJ1-1; TRBD1 is a possible D gene (5 bases). The CDR3 contains 13 residues. In germline, CDR1 is MNHEY, CDR2 SVGAGI. With 6 bases removed from V and 1 base from J, the gap between germline ends came to 9 bases. CDR3 in DNA: TGTGCCAGCAGAGTTACAGGGAACACTGAAGCTTTCTTT. Protein: CASRVTGNTEAFF.

The V and J genes are TRBV10-3 and TRBJ2-6, with 8 bases fitting TRBD2. After removal of 10 bases from V and 2 bases from J, the junction contained 1 base not matched to a gene. CDR1 and CDR2 (germline): ENHRY, SYGVKD. The CDR3 consists of 13 residues. The chain's CDR3 is CATGGAGANVLTF. The CDR3 DNA sequence: TGTGCCACCGGGGGGGCTGGGGCCAACGTCCTGACTTTC.

The chain combines TRBV6-5 with TRBJ2-7, with 9 nucleotides matching TRBD1. Germline loops: CDR1 MNHEY, CDR2 SVGAGI. The trim removed 6 bases at V and 9 bases at J, leaving 15 bases unmatched. CDR3 length equals 15 residues. The CDR3 DNA follows: TGTGCCAGCAGCCGCTCCGGGACAGGGCAGTCGGGGCAGTACTTC. Amino acids: CASSRSGTGQSGQYF.

The V gene is TRBV3-1 (or the pseudogene TRBV3-2), the J gene TRBJ1-2; D is perhaps TRBD1 (6 bases). The CDR3 is 13 residues long. Germline CDR1 reads LGHDT; CDR2 reads YNNKEL (reference sequence). Trimming left V 3 bases short and J 7 bases short, with 12 bases between. DNA for the CDR3: TGTGCCAGCAGCCACCCCCGGGACACTGGCTACACCTTC. Its protein product is CASSHPRDTGYTF.

In this sample, this clone turned up once. Other DNA sequences in the same sample also yield this CDR3. The chain joins TRBV3-1 (or the pseudogene TRBV3-2) to TRBJ2-7; the match to TRBD1 covers 10 bases. Germline-derived CDR1 and CDR2 are LGHDT and YNNKEL (reference sequence). Trimming removed 2 bases from V and 5 bases from J; junction bases left unmatched: 3. The CDR3 length is 14 residues. In DNA, the CDR3 is TGTGCCAGCAGCCAACGGGACAGGGGCCACGAGCAGTACTTC. Translation: CASSQRDRGHEQYF.

The rearrangement uses TRBV5-1 and TRBJ2-7, with TRBD2 matching over 10 bases. V shed 0 bases and J 3 bases; nucleotides not matched to a gene: 3. The CDR3 has 15 residues. Germline V CDR1 and CDR2: SGHRS, YFSETQ. In DNA, the CDR3 is TGCGCCAGCAGCTTGGCGGAGCGGGGGGGCTACGAGCAGTACTTC. This sequence encodes CASSLAERGGYEQYF.

The rearrangement uses TRBV7-3 and TRBJ1-3; D gene ambiguous. The CDR3 spans 12 residues. V shed 4 bases and J shed 8 bases, with 9 bases lying between them. Germline CDR1 SGHTA, CDR2 FQGTGA. Written as DNA, the CDR3 is TGTGCCAGCAGCTCTATCCGGGACACCATATATTTT. Protein: CASSSIRDTIYF.

V is TRBV5-8 and J is TRBJ2-1, with TRBD1 identical over 8 bases. V lost 6 bases and J lost 10; bases outside the gene matches: 18. The CDR3 has 16 residues. CDR1 SGHTS and CDR2 YDEGEE come from the germline V gene. The CDR3 loop is CASIPRRTGYPREQFF. In DNA form, the CDR3 reads TGTGCCAGCATTCCCCGCCGGACAGGGTACCCCAGAGAGCAGTTCTTC.

V usage is TRBV5-1 and J usage is TRBJ1-2; TRBD1 aligns across 8 bases. The germline gives CDR1 SGHRS, CDR2 YFSETQ. The J segment lost 2 bases and the V segment lost 4 bases, leaving 7 bases of the junction unmatched. CDR3 size: 15 residues. CDR3 in amino acids: CASSRDQGANYGYTF. The DNA of the CDR3 is TGCGCCAGCAGCCGGGACCAGGGGGCCAACTATGGCTACACCTTC.

This chain joins TRBV6-5 and TRBJ2-7; no definite D call. Trimming removed 6 bases at V and 6 bases at J, with 15 bases between. Looked up from germline, CDR1 is MNHEY and CDR2 is SVGAGI. There are 13 residues in the CDR3. The CDR3 DNA reads TGTGCCAGCAGGTACCTACCCCGCTCCGAGCAGTACTTC. It codes for CASRYLPRSEQYF.

V is TRBV27 and J is TRBJ1-5, with D possibly TRBD1 on 5 matching bases. The V gene lost 5 bases and the J gene lost 3 bases, with 11 bases spanning the gap. The CDR3 spans 14 residues. The germline V gene encodes CDR1 MNHEY and CDR2 SMNVEV (reference sequence). The CDR3 sequence: CASSRGTINQPQHF. CDR3 nucleotide sequence: TGTGCCAGCAGTCGCGGGACTATCAATCAGCCCCAGCATTTT.